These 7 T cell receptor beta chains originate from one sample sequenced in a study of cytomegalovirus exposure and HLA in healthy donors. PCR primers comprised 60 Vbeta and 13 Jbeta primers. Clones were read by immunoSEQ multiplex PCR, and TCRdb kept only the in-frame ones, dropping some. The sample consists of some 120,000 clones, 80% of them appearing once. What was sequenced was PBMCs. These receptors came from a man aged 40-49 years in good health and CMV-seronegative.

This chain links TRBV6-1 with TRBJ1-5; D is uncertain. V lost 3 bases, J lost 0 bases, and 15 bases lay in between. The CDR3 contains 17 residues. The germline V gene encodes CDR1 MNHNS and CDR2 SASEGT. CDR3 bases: TGTGCCAGCAGTGACTTGGACTGGTCTTATAGCAATCAGCCCCAGCATTTT. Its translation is CASSDLDWSYSNQPQHF.

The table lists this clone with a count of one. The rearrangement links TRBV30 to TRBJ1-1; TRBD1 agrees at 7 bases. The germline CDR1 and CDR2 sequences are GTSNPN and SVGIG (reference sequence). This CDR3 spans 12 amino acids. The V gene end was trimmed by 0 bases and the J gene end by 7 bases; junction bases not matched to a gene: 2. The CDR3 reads CAWSVGQVEAFF. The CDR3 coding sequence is TGTGCCTGGAGTGTAGGACAGGTTGAAGCTTTCTTT.

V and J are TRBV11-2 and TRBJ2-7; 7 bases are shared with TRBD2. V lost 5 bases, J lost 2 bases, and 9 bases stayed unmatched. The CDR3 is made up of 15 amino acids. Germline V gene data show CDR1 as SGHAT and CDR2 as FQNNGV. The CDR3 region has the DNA TGTGCCAGCAGCCCGCTTGGCGGGGGAGCCTACGAGCAGTACTTC. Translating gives CASSPLGGGAYEQYF.

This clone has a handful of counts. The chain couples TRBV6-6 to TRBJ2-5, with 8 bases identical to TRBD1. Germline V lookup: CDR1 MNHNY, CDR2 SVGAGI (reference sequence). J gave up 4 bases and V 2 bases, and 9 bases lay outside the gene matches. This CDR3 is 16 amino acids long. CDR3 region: CASSYRAGGASETQYF. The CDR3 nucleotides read TGTGCCAGCAGTTACCGGGCAGGGGGCGCATCAGAGACCCAGTACTTC.

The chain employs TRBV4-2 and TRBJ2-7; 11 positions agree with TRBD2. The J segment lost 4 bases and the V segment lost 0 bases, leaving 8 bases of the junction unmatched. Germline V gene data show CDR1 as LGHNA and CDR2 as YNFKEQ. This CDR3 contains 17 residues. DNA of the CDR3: TGTGCCAGCAGCCAAGATTTAGCGGGGGGGCTTAGATACGAGCAGTACTTC. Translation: CASSQDLAGGLRYEQYF.

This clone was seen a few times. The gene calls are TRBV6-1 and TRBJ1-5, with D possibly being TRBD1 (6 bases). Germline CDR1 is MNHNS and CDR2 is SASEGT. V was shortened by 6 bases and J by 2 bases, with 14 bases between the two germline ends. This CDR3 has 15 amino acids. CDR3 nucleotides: TGTGCCAGCAGCGATACAGGGATGGGCAATCAGCCCCAGCATTTT. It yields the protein CASSDTGMGNQPQHF.

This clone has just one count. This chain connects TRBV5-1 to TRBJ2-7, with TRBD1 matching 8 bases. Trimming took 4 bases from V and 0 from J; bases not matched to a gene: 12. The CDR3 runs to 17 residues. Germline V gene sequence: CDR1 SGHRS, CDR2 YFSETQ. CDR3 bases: TGCGCCAGCAGCCCCCCCTTAGGGACAGGCGCCTCCTACGAGCAGTACTTC. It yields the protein CASSPPLGTGASYEQYF. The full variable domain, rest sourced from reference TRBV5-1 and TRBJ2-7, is KAGVTQTPRYLIKTRGQQVTLSCSPISGHRSVSWYQQTPGQGLQFLFEYFSETQRNKGNFPGRFSGRQFSNSRSEMNVSTLELGDSALYLCASSPPLGTGASYEQYFGPGTRLTVT.